One and the same sample provided the 13 T cell receptor beta chains below, sequenced in a study of regulatory T cells in long-lasting Graves disease. Arm-PCR of CDR3 regions and iRepertoire HTBI primers were used to build TCR beta libraries. TCRdb re-called the multiplex PCR reads through MiXCR, storing one row per CDR3 protein. The sample lists around 250,000 distinct CDR3 sequences, under 20% occurring once. As for time point: newly diagnosed GD, antithyroid drugs for less than 3 months. Construction of the TCR library relied on RNA isolated from PBMCs. This sample also belongs to another study, concerning T cells in Graves' hyperthyroidism and ophthalmopathy.

This sample comprised peripheral blood mononuclear cells (PBMCs), obtained at new diagnosis, from a patient treated with antithyroid drugs. The receptors shown here come from a woman in her twenties or thirties with Graves disease.

This clonotype was counted only a few times. The chain links TRBV5-1 to TRBJ2-5; D is unresolved. CDR3 length: 15 amino acids. Deletions cut 0 bases from V and 0 bases from J, with 9 bases between. Germline V gene data show CDR1 as SGHRS and CDR2 as YFSETQ. CDR3 region: CASSLASRNQETQYF. The CDR3 nucleotides read TGCGCCAGCAGCTTGGCCTCTAGAAACCAAGAGACCCAGTACTTC.

This clonotype has at least ten counts. V usage is TRBV12-3 or TRBV12-4 and J usage is TRBJ1-2; 8 nucleotides align to TRBD1. J gave up 8 bases and V 4 bases, and 3 bases lay outside the gene matches. CDR3 length: 12 residues. The CDR3 here is CASSSDRAGYTF. The CDR3 DNA reads as TGTGCCAGCAGTTCGGACAGGGCGGGCTACACCTTC.

This clonotype was found many times. In DNA form, the CDR3 reads TGCGCCAGCAGCCAAGGGAGGACAGGCTCCTACGAGCAGTACTTC. It yields the protein CASSQGRTGSYEQYF. The chain combines TRBV4-1 with TRBJ2-7; the match to TRBD1 covers 7 bases. CDR3 length equals 15 residues. Germline lookup yields CDR1 MGHRA and CDR2 YSYEKL. J lost 0 bases, V lost 1 base, and 3 bases had no gene match.

This clonotype was seen ten or more times. This chain uses TRBV11-3 with TRBJ2-1; D unclear. Germline V gene sequence: CDR1 SGHNT, CDR2 YENEEA. V lost 5 bases and J 15 bases, leaving 11 bases between the germline ends. This CDR3 is built from 10 residues. CDR3 sequence: CASSKTPMFF. CDR3 coding DNA: TGTGCCAGCAGCAAAACCCCGATGTTCTTC. Full variable domain (outside the CDR3, taken from reference TRBV11-3 and TRBJ2-1): EAGVVQSPRYKIIEKKQPVAFWCNPISGHNTLYWYLQNLGQGPELLIRYENEEAVDDSQLPKDRFSAERLKGVDSTLKIQPAELGDSAVYLCASSKTPMFFGPGTRLTVL.

The gene calls are TRBV12-5 and TRBJ1-1; 9 bases map to TRBD1. V dropped 6 bases and J dropped 1; count of bases not matched to a gene: 9. This CDR3 has 16 residues. The germline CDR1 and CDR2 sequences are LGHNT and FRNRAP. CDR3 coding DNA: TGTGCTAGTGGCCGTGAGGGGACAGGGTCGAACACTGAAGCTTTCTTT. Protein product: CASGREGTGSNTEAFF.

This CDR3 reads CATSRVQGAGETQYF. In DNA, the CDR3 is TGTGCCACCAGCAGAGTACAGGGGGCTGGGGAGACCCAGTACTTC. This chain connects TRBV15 to TRBJ2-5, with TRBD1 matching 9 bases. The CDR3 is 15 residues long. V lost 1 base and J lost 5; bases outside the gene matches: 5. Germline V CDR1 and CDR2: LNHNV, YYDKDF (reference sequence). Based on the CDR3 plus reference TRBV15 and TRBJ2-5, the full variable domain is DAMVIQNPRYQVTQFGKPVTLSCSQTLNHNVMYWYQQKSSQAPKLLFHYYDKDFNNEADTPDNFQSRRPNTSFCFLDIRSPGLGDTAMYLCATSRVQGAGETQYFGPGTRLLVL.

This clonotype has ten or more counts. This chain joins TRBV20-1 and TRBJ2-1; D possibly corresponds to TRBD2 (7 bases). Per the germline V gene, CDR1 is DFQATT and CDR2 is SNEGSKA (reference sequence). V was trimmed by 6 bases and J by 2 bases, leaving 17 bases between them. CDR3 length equals 15 residues. The CDR3 spells CSAPGGLATYNEQFF. In DNA, the CDR3 is TGCAGTGCCCCCGGGGGGCTAGCCACCTACAATGAGCAGTTCTTC.

This clonotype was detected many times. The V and J genes are TRBV7-8 and TRBJ1-1; 9 positions agree with TRBD1. The CDR3 has 14 residues. Trimming took 4 bases from V and 4 from J; bases not matched to a gene: 4. Germline V lookup: CDR1 SGHVS, CDR2 FQNEAQ. The CDR3 here is CASSYRGRVTEAFF. CDR3 DNA sequence: TGTGCCAGCAGCTACAGGGGGCGCGTCACTGAAGCTTTCTTT.

At least ten counts were recorded for this clonotype. The V call is TRBV2, the J call TRBJ2-2; 9 positions agree with TRBD1. Germline V CDR1 and CDR2: SNHLY, FYNNEI. V was pared by 5 bases and J by 2 bases, with 3 bases of the junction left unmatched. The CDR3 consists of 15 residues. In DNA, the CDR3 is TGTGCCAGCAGTTGGGACAGGGTAAACACCGGGGAGCTGTTTTTT. Translation: CASSWDRVNTGELFF. The whole variable domain, remainder taken from reference TRBV2 and TRBJ2-2, is EPEVTQTPSHQVTQMGQEVILRCVPISNHLYFYWYRQILGQKVEFLVSFYNNEISEKSEIFDDQFSVERPDGSNFTLKIRSTKLEDSAMYFCASSWDRVNTGELFFGEGSRLTVL.

This clonotype has more than one count but fewer than ten. The CDR3: CASSFRGTTGNTIYF. The CDR3 coding sequence is TGTGCCAGCAGTTTTCGGGGGACGACTGGAAACACCATATATTTT. The rearrangement uses TRBV27 and TRBJ1-3, with a tentative D call TRBD1 (5 bases). This CDR3 is built from 15 residues. From germline, CDR1 is MNHEY and CDR2 SMNVEV (reference sequence). The V and J ends lost 3 bases and 2 bases respectively, with 11 bases between them.

With regard to this clonotype: A far larger clone is only one base removed, so a read error is likely. V gene TRBV11-1 combines with J gene TRBJ2-3; D gene uncertain. The J call may be wrong; the DNA end is better matched by TRBJ2-1. The CDR3 consists of 12 residues. Germline V gives CDR1 SGHAT, CDR2 FQDESV (reference sequence). CDR3 in DNA: TGTGCCAGCAGCTCCCGGTACAATGGGCAGTTCTTC. Translation: CASSSRYNGQFF.

The chain is built from TRBV7-2 and TRBJ2-7; TRBD2 is a possible D gene (5 bases). Trimming stripped 2 bases from V and 5 bases from J, with 10 bases between. CDR3 length equals 13 residues. Germline CDR1 is SGHTA and CDR2 is FQGNSA. The CDR3 nucleotides are TGTGCCAGCAGCTTACCGGGGTCCCACGAGCAGTACTTC. Its protein product is CASSLPGSHEQYF.

This clonotype appeared many times. This chain joins TRBV5-1 and TRBJ1-1; 9 nucleotides match TRBD1. CDR1 and CDR2 from the germline V gene are SGHRS and YFSETQ. V lost 4 bases and J lost 1; bases outside the gene matches: 5. The CDR3 extends over 15 amino acids. Here the CDR3 DNA reads TGCGCCAGCAGCCGGCGGACAGGGGCGAACACTGAAGCTTTCTTT. This sequence encodes CASSRRTGANTEAFF.